This T cell receptor beta chain was obtained from a study of early T cells in non-severe SARS-CoV-2 infection. This clonotype was counted only a few times. Each single cDNA molecule received a unique molecular identifier. Each CDR3 protein is one row after TCRdb ran MiXCR on the 5' RACE reads. The sample holds around 35,000 distinct CDR3 sequences; around 6.1% are singletons and the top ten take around 25%. Germline V gene lookup returns CDR1 SNHLY and CDR2 FYNNEI. The CDR3 extends over 13 amino acids. The V and J ends lost 8 bases and 2 bases, in that order; junction bases with no gene match: 0. Sequencing input: whole blood. This sequence was found in an adult who was a healthcare worker with PCR-confirmed SARS-CoV-2 infection or an uninfected control (not recorded which). The rearrangement uses TRBV2 and TRBJ2-1, with 10 positions matching TRBD2. The CDR3 spells CASGLAAYNEQFF. The CDR3 DNA is TGTGCCAGCGGACTAGCGGCCTACAATGAGCAGTTCTTC.